Listed below are T cell receptor beta chains from one sample, sequenced in a study of T cells in Graves' hyperthyroidism and ophthalmopathy. From the multiplex PCR reads, TCRdb called clonotypes with MiXCR, one entry per CDR3 protein. The table has more than 550,000 distinct CDR3 sequences, under 20% seen once. Sequenced material: blood. These receptors came from a woman in her fifties or sixties with Graves' hyperthyroidism that later progressed to Graves' ophthalmopathy. Both conserved end residues are part of each CDR3. Part of the rows lack a size; the others show once, few, many or a class for expanded clones.

clone size | J gene | V gene | CDR3 protein
many | TRBJ1-2 | TRBV11-2 | CASSLDTARRYTF
few | TRBJ1-2 | TRBV29-1 | CSVEDNQVGYTF
many | TRBJ2-3 | TRBV20-1 | CSATPAGAHTDTQYF
few | TRBJ1-6 | TRBV19 | CASSSGQGENSPLHF
few | TRBJ2-5 | TRBV4-1 | CASSQTGLGETQYF
. | TRBJ2-3 | TRBV10-2 | CASTLGGGDTDTQYF
. | TRBJ2-7 | TRBV20-1 | CSARGWGQGVLERYEQYF
few | TRBJ2-3 | TRBV27 | CASRRDFGTDTQYF
many | TRBJ1-1 | TRBV2 | CASSGGPPMNTEAFF
few | TRBJ2-6 | TRBV27 | CASSPRQGSGANVLTF
few | TRBJ2-3 | TRBV20-1 | CSARGGKGPDTQYF
many | TRBJ1-1 | TRBV2 | CARTGGRTEAFF
. | TRBJ2-1 | TRBV27 | CASSLRDRNNEQFF
. | TRBJ2-2 | TRBV14 | CASSQDLGYTGELFF
. | TRBJ1-5 | TRBV19 | CASSINYRLYSNQPQHF
many | TRBJ2-2 | TRBV6-1 | CASSEPGLGIGELFF
few | TRBJ1-2 | TRBV6-1 | CASRDTGTGRAFGGYTF
. | TRBJ2-1 | TRBV6-1 | CASSSKAGGSSYNEQFF
. | TRBJ2-4 | TRBV27 | CAREGGNIQYF
few | TRBJ2-3 | TRBV7-9 | CASSAIYTDTQYF
few | TRBJ1-1 | TRBV10-3 | CAISELGQGDGTEAFF
. | TRBJ2-1 | TRBV15 | CATSWILGEQCF
many | TRBJ2-3 | TRBV11-3 | CASSLVTRDDTQYF
many | TRBJ1-2 | TRBV15 | CATSRDRRGSYGYTF
few | TRBJ1-2 | TRBV27 | CASRGIQGGSYGYTF
few | TRBJ1-5 | TRBV19 | CASILGGGNQPQHF
many | TRBJ1-2 | TRBV5-1 | CASSLEGSGYGYTF
. | TRBJ2-3 | TRBV4-2 | CASSQGSLAGAADTQYF